The 5 T cell receptor beta chains below come from one sample, sequenced in a study of blood T cell repertoires in COVID-19 (dated by TCRdb to 2019 to 2021). Library generation was performed with the immunoSEQ multiplex PCR assay. The immuneACCESS repertoire file appears here via TCRdb, limited to in-frame rearrangements. These files lack a portion of the clones; in checked studies, under half of the deficit traces to unresolved V genes, and the cause of the others is not known. The sample table holds tens of thousands of clones, of which roughly 77% were seen once. Jointly, the top ten make up about 24% of the sample. What was sequenced was peripheral blood. The origin of the receptors is a human donor in a cohort sampled during active COVID-19.

The gene calls are TRBV14 and TRBJ2-5; D is ambiguous. From germline, CDR1 is SGHDN and CDR2 FVKESK. Trimming took 2 bases from V and 3 from J, leaving 16 bases between them. This CDR3 is 16 amino acids long. CDR3 protein: CASSQPIIDSEETQYF. The CDR3 DNA is TGTGCCAGCAGCCAACCTATTATTGACTCCGAAGAGACCCAGTACTTC.

The V and J genes are TRBV19 and TRBJ1-2; 9 positions match TRBD1. This CDR3 comprises 15 residues. Trimming at V came to 5 bases and at J to 2 bases, leaving 6 bases not matched to a gene. Germline values: CDR1 LNHDA, CDR2 SQIVND (reference sequence). Written as DNA, the CDR3 is TGTGCCAGTAGTCTATACGGGACAGGGAACTATGGCTACACCTTC. Its protein is CASSLYGTGNYGYTF.

The chain joins TRBV27 to TRBJ2-3; D is perhaps TRBD1 (6 bases). CDR3 length: 17 residues. CDR1 is MNHEY and CDR2 is SMNVEV in the germline V gene (reference sequence). Between the trimmed V and J ends, which lost 3 bases and 5 bases, there was a span of 21 bases. The chain's CDR3 is CASSFLWGQNVKDTQYF. The CDR3, as DNA: TGTGCCAGCAGTTTTTTATGGGGGCAGAATGTTAAAGATACGCAGTATTTT.

This clone was picked up one time. The CDR3 nucleotides read TGCGCCAGCAAAATTGGACAGGGCACTAACTATGGCTACACCTTC. Encoded protein: CASKIGQGTNYGYTF. This rearrangement joins TRBV4-1 to TRBJ1-2; 8 nucleotides agree with TRBD1. Per the germline V gene, CDR1 is MGHRA and CDR2 is YSYEKL. The CDR3 contains 15 residues. Trimming removed 7 bases from V and 0 bases from J; junction bases left unmatched: 7.

The V call is TRBV12-3 or TRBV12-4, the J call TRBJ2-1; the D gene is possibly TRBD2 (5 bases). The CDR3 has 13 amino acids. V was shortened by 3 bases and J by 8 bases, with 11 bases between the two germline ends. The DNA of the CDR3 is TGTGCCAGCAGTTTTTATACTAGTGATGAGCAGTTCTTC. Translating gives CASSFYTSDEQFF.